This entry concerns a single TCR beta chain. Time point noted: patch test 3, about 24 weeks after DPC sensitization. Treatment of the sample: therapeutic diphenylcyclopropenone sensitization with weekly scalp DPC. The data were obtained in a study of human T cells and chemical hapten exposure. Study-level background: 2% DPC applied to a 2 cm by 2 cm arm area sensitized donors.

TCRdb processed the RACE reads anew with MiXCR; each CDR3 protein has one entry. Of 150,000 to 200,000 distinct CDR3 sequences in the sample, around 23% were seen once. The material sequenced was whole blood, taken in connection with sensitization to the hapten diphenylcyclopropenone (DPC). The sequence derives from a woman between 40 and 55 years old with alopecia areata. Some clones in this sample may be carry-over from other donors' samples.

CDR3 sequence reads: CSVGGASGANVLTF. CDR3 nucleotides: TGCAGCGTTGGGGGTGCCTCTGGGGCCAACGTCCTGACTTTC. V gene TRBV29-1 combines with J gene TRBJ2-6; D is unclear. V was trimmed by 4 bases and J by 0 bases, leaving 7 bases between them. CDR1 and CDR2 (germline): SQVTM, ANQGSEA. CDR3 size: 14 residues.